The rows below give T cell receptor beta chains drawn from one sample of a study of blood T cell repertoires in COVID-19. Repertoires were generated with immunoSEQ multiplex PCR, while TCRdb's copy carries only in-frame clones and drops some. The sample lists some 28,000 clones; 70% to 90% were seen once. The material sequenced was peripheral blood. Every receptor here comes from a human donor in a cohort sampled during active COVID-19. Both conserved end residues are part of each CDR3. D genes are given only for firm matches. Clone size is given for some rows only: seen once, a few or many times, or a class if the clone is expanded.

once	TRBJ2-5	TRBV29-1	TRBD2	CSVEVRLANHGETQYF	TGCAGCGTTGAAGTCCGACTAGCTAACCACGGGGAGACCCAGTACTTC
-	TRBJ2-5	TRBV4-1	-	CASSPTLAGETQYF	TGCGCCAGCAGCCCAACGTTAGCAGGGGAGACCCAGTACTTC
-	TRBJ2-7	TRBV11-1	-	CASSLGSGAYEQYF	TGTGCCAGCAGCTTAGGATCAGGGGCCTACGAGCAGTACTTC
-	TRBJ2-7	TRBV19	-	CASSTRDSFYEQYF	TGTGCCAGTAGTACCCGGGACTCATTCTACGAGCAGTACTTC
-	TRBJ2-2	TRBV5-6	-	CASSLLGEDTGELFF	TGTGCCAGCAGCTTGTTGGGAGAGGACACCGGGGAGCTGTTTTTT
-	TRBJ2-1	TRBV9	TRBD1	CASSVNDRGAEGVYEQFF	TGTGCCAGCAGCGTTAATGACAGGGGAGCTGAGGGAGTCTATGAGCAGTTCTTC
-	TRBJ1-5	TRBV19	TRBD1	CASSMGQAIYQPQHF	TGTGCCAGTAGTATGGGACAGGCAATATATCAGCCCCAGCATTTT
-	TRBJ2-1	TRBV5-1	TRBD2	CASSFVGLAGVYNEQFF	TGCGCCAGCAGCTTTGTGGGACTAGCGGGAGTTTACAATGAGCAGTTCTTC
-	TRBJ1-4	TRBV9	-	CASSVVPQASFNEKLFF	TGTGCCAGCAGCGTAGTACCCCAGGCCAGCTTCAATGAAAAACTGTTTTTT
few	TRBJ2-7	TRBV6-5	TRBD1	CASSYDRASYEQYF	TGTGCCAGCAGTTACGACAGGGCCTCCTACGAGCAGTACTTC
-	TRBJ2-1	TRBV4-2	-	CASSQPGSAHNEQFF	TGTGCCAGCAGCCAACCAGGCTCCGCACACAATGAGCAGTTCTTC
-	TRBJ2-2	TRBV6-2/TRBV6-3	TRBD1	CASSWGTALTGELFF	TGTGCCAGCAGTTGGGGGACAGCCCTTACCGGGGAGCTGTTTTTT
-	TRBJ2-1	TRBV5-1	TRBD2	CASSRPPAGASSYNEQFF	TGCGCCAGCAGCCGACCTCCAGCGGGAGCTTCCTCCTACAATGAGCAGTTCTTC
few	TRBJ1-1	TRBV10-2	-	CASSEMGALTEAFF	TGCGCCAGCAGTGAGATGGGGGCTCTCACTGAAGCTTTCTTT
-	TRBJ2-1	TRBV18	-	CASSPSPTYPNEQFF	TGTGCCAGCTCACCATCCCCGACTTATCCCAATGAGCAGTTCTTC
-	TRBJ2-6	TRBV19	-	CASSQYRYYNSGANVLTF	TGTGCCAGTAGTCAGTACAGGTACTATAACTCTGGGGCCAACGTCCTGACTTTC
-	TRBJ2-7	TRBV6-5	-	CASSLGGYEQYF	TGTGCCAGCAGTCTCGGGGGCTACGAGCAGTACTTC
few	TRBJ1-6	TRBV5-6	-	CASSDSGGSPLHF	TGTGCCAGCAGCGACAGTGGGGGGTCACCCCTCCACTTT
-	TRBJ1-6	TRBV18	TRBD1	CASARDREYSPLHF	TGTGCCAGCGCCCGGGACAGGGAATATTCACCCCTCCACTTT
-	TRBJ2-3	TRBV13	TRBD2	CASSFMRGGDTQYF	TGTGCCAGCAGCTTCATGCGGGGGGGAGATACGCAGTATTTT
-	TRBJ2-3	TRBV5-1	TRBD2	CASSLSGGLTDTQYF	TGCGCCAGCAGCCTTAGCGGGGGGCTCACAGATACGCAGTATTTT
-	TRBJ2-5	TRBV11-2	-	CASSFLGGPQETQYF	TGTGCCAGCAGCTTCCTCGGGGGGCCCCAAGAGACCCAGTACTTC
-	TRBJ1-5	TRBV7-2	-	CASSFVSNQPQHF	TGTGCCAGCAGCTTCGTTAGCAATCAGCCCCAGCATTTT
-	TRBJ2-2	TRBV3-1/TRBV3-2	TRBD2	CASSLGLAGWGTGELFF	TGTGCCAGCAGCCTTGGACTAGCGGGATGGGGGACGGGGGAGCTGTTTTTT
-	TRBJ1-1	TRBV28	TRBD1	CATAQGGLNTEAFF	TGTGCCACCGCACAGGGGGGCTTGAACACTGAAGCTTTCTTT
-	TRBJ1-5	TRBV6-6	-	CASSLPTVSNQPQHF	TGTGCCAGCAGTTTGCCGACAGTGAGCAATCAGCCCCAGCATTTT
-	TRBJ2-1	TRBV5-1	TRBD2	CASRPSGSAHNEQFF	TGCGCCAGCAGGCCTAGCGGGTCGGCCCACAATGAGCAGTTCTTC
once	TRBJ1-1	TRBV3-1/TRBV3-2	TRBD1	CASSQTGVNTEAFF	TGTGCCAGCAGTCAGACAGGGGTGAACACTGAAGCTTTCTTT
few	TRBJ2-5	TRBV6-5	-	CASSWVAEETQYF	TGTGCCAGCAGTTGGGTAGCGGAAGAGACCCAGTACTTC
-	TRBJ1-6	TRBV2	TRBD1	CASSEAGQGPTYNSPLHF	TGTGCCAGCAGTGAAGCGGGACAGGGACCAACCTATAATTCACCCCTCCACTTT
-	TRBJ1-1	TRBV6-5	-	CASSSWGWTEAFF	TGTGCCAGCAGTTCCTGGGGCTGGACTGAAGCTTTCTTT
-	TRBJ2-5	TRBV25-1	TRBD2	CASSDPGSAGVETQYF	TGTGCCAGCAGTGACCCGGGGTCGGCGGGAGTAGAGACCCAGTACTTC
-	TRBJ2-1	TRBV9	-	CASSATEYNEQFF	TGTGCCAGCAGCGCTACAGAATACAATGAGCAGTTCTTC
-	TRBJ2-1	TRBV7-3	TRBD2	CASSLVFSSGGSSYNEQFF	TGTGCCAGCAGCTTAGTATTCTCTAGCGGGGGGAGCTCCTACAATGAGCAGTTCTTC
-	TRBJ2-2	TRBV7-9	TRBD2	CASSLSGSVGELFF	TGTGCCAGCAGCCTTAGCGGGAGCGTCGGGGAGCTGTTTTTT
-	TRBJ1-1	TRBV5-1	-	CASSLFRVNTEAFF	TGCGCCAGCAGCTTGTTCAGGGTGAACACTGAAGCTTTCTTT
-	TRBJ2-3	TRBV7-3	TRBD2	CASSELAGEGTQYF	TGTGCCAGCAGCGAACTAGCGGGAGAGGGTACGCAGTATTTT
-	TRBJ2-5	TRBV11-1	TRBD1	CASSLRQTGGRETQYF	TGTGCCAGCAGCTTAAGGCAGACAGGGGGACGGGAGACCCAGTACTTC
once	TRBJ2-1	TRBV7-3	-	CASSPKTGTLGNEQFF	TGTGCCAGCAGCCCAAAAACAGGCACGCTGGGCAATGAGCAGTTCTTC
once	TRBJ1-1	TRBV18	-	CASSLRTGGGNTEAFF	TGTGCCAGCTCTCTCAGGACGGGGGGCGGGAACACTGAAGCTTTCTTT
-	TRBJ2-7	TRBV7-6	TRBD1	CASSLGPPQGAYEQYF	TGTGCCAGCAGCTTAGGCCCCCCACAGGGGGCCTACGAGCAGTACTTC
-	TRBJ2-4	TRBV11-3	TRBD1	CASARTGRIIAKNIQYF	TGTGCCAGCGCTAGGACAGGCCGAATCATAGCCAAAAACATTCAGTACTTC
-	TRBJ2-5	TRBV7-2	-	CASSLETYLRETQYF	TGTGCCAGCAGCTTAGAGACATACCTTCGGGAGACCCAGTACTTC
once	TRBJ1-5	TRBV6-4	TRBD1	CASSEQYRGANNQPQHF	TGTGCCAGCAGTGAACAGTACAGGGGCGCTAACAATCAGCCCCAGCATTTT
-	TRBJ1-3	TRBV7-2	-	CASSLYIRGTGISGNTIYF	TGTGCCAGCAGCTTATACATTCGCGGTACGGGAATCTCTGGAAACACCATATATTTT